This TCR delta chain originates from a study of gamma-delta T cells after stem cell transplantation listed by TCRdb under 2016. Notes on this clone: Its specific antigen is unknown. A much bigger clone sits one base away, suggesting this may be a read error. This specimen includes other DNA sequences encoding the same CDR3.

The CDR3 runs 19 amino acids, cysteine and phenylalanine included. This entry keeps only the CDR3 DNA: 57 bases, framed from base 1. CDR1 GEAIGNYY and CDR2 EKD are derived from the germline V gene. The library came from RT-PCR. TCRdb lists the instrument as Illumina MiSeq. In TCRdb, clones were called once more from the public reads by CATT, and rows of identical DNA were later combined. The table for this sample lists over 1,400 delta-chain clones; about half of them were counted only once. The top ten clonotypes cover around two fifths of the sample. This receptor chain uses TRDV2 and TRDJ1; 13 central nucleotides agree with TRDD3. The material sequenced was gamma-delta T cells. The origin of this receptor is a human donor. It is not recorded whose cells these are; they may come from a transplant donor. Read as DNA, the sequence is TGTGCCTGTGACACCATAGGGCCACTGGGGGATACGAGAACTGATAACCTCATCTTT. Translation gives CACDTIGPLGDTRTDNLIF.